The 19 T cell receptor beta chains below come from one sample, sequenced in a study of cytomegalovirus exposure and HLA in healthy donors. The repertoire was sequenced with immunoSEQ multiplex PCR; TCRdb's copy has only in-frame clones and lacks some. The sample yields tens of thousands of clones, 95% to 97% seen once. Sequencing was done on a sample of PBMCs. The receptors originated from a young man in good health and CMV-seronegative.

The rearrangement uses TRBV5-4 and TRBJ1-1; D gene ambiguous. This CDR3 contains 17 residues. Germline V gives CDR1 SGHNT, CDR2 YYREEE (reference sequence). V lost 4 bases and J 0 bases, leaving 19 bases between the germline ends. CDR3 coding DNA: TGTGCCAGCAGCCCTTATGGAGTCCGAGGGATGAACACTGAAGCTTTCTTT. Translated, it gives CASSPYGVRGMNTEAFF.

V gene TRBV9 combines with J gene TRBJ2-7; D might be TRBD1 (6 bases). The CDR3 extends over 17 amino acids. V was pared by 1 base and J by 3 bases, with 20 bases between. The germline CDR1 and CDR2 sequences are SGDLS and YYNGEE. In DNA, the CDR3 is TGTGCCAGCAGCGTATCCCAAGCACCAGGGGCTGGCTACGAGCAGTACTTC. Amino acid sequence: CASSVSQAPGAGYEQYF.

This rearrangement joins TRBV6-1 to TRBJ1-1; unclear D gene. CDR3 size: 12 residues. Looked up from germline, CDR1 is MNHNS and CDR2 is SASEGT. The V end lost 2 bases, the J end lost 5 bases, and 6 bases lay between the germline ends. The CDR3 coding sequence is TGTGCCAGCAGTGAAACCGGGACTGAAGCTTTCTTT. Residues: CASSETGTEAFF.

This chain joins TRBV4-1 and TRBJ1-2; D unclear. V lost 5 bases to trimming and J lost 2 bases, with 9 bases between them. From germline, CDR1 is MGHRA and CDR2 YSYEKL. The CDR3 is 13 amino acids. The CDR3 spells CASSVNMNYGYTF. CDR3 bases: TGCGCCAGCAGCGTCAACATGAACTATGGCTACACCTTC.

As for this clone: One junction end does not reproduce the germline sequence, and a read error may be involved. J is TRBJ2-2 and V is TRBV7-7; 8 bases map to TRBD1. Germline assignment: CDR1 SSHAT and CDR2 FNYEAQ (reference sequence). The CDR3 extends over 14 amino acids. CDR3 DNA sequence: TGTGCTAGCAGCTTACAGGGGGAAGGCGGGGAGCTGTTTTTT. Protein: CASSLQGEGGELFF. Supplemented by reference TRBV7-7 and TRBJ2-2, the full variable domain reads GAGVSQSPRYKVTKRGQDVTLRCDPISSHATLYWYQQALGQGPEFLTYFNYEAQPDKSGLPSDRFSAERPEGSISTLTIQRTEQRDSAMYRCASSLQGEGGELFFGEGSRLTVL.

The chain is built from TRBV6-1 and TRBJ1-2; TRBD1 aligns across 8 bases. Germline trimming cut 0 bases from V and 3 bases from J; bases unmatched to any gene: 3. The CDR3 spans 15 residues. Germline V CDR1 and CDR2: MNHNS, SASEGT. The CDR3 here is CASSEAGTGYYGYTF. CDR3 DNA: TGTGCCAGCAGTGAAGCCGGGACAGGATACTATGGCTACACCTTC.

The gene calls are TRBV10-3 and TRBJ1-1; the D is unclear. V was trimmed by 0 bases and J by 1 base, leaving 12 bases between them. The CDR3 is made up of 16 amino acids. Germline loops: CDR1 ENHRY, CDR2 SYGVKD. CDR3 nucleotide sequence: TGTGCCATCAGTGAGTCGGAGGGTGCAGGGAACACTGAAGCTTTCTTT. Amino acids: CAISESEGAGNTEAFF.

This chain joins TRBV4-1 and TRBJ2-3; 8 bases fit TRBD1. J gave up 4 bases and V 0 bases, and 6 bases lay outside the gene matches. From germline, CDR1 is MGHRA and CDR2 YSYEKL. The CDR3 has 16 residues. The DNA of the CDR3 is TGCGCCAGCAGCCAAGATAACAGGGGGTCGGCAGATACGCAGTATTTT. It yields the protein CASSQDNRGSADTQYF.

The chain carries TRBV29-1 and TRBJ2-2, with D maybe TRBD2 (6 bases). The CDR3 covers 14 residues. The V gene's germline CDR1 is SQVTM and CDR2 ANQGSEA. Between the trimmed V and J ends, which lost 3 bases and 4 bases, there was a span of 12 bases. The CDR3, as DNA: TGCAGCGTTGAGGGGGGAATAGCCACCGGGGAGCTGTTTTTT. Amino acids: CSVEGGIATGELFF.

CDR3 in DNA: TGTGCCAGCTCACTAAGCACAGATACGCAGTATTTT. Amino acid sequence: CASSLSTDTQYF. This chain joins TRBV18 and TRBJ2-3; D unclear. Trimming removed 4 bases at V and 0 bases at J, with 2 bases between. The CDR3 is 12 amino acids. The germline gives CDR1 KGHSH, CDR2 LQKENI.

This rearrangement joins TRBV18 to TRBJ1-2; 7 bases are a match to TRBD1. V shed 3 bases, J shed 0 bases, and the junction held 4 bases outside the gene matches. Germline lookup yields CDR1 KGHSH and CDR2 LQKENI. The CDR3 is 15 amino acids. CDR3 nucleotides: TGTGCCAGCTCACCGTCCGGGACAGCTAACTATGGCTACACCTTC. Residues: CASSPSGTANYGYTF.

This rearrangement joins TRBV4-2 to TRBJ1-5, with 8 bases lining up with TRBD1. The ends lost 3 bases at V and 3 bases at J; junction bases unmatched: 10. The CDR3 sequence is 17 residues long. From germline, CDR1 is LGHNA and CDR2 YNFKEQ. CDR3: CASSHIARGLSNQPQHF. CDR3 nucleotide sequence: TGTGCCAGCAGCCATATTGCCAGGGGGCTTTCCAATCAGCCCCAGCATTTT.

CDR3: CASSLGTVQETQYF. CDR3 sequence (DNA): TGTGCCAGCAGCTTAGGGACAGTTCAAGAGACCCAGTACTTC. V and J are TRBV7-6 and TRBJ2-5, with D possibly being TRBD1 (6 bases). Germline lookup yields CDR1 SGHVS and CDR2 FNYEAQ. The CDR3 consists of 14 residues. Trimming left V 1 base short and J 2 bases short, with 8 bases between.

The J gene is TRBJ2-3, the V gene TRBV9; a possible D gene is TRBD2 (5 bases). V was clipped by 7 bases and J by 0 bases, with 9 bases between them. The V gene's germline CDR1 is SGDLS and CDR2 YYNGEE. The CDR3 consists of 13 residues. The CDR3: CASGSSSTDTQYF. Here the CDR3 DNA reads TGTGCCAGCGGGAGTTCTAGCACAGATACGCAGTATTTT.

This chain connects TRBV27 to TRBJ1-6; tentative D call: TRBD1 (6 bases). This CDR3 comprises 15 residues. Per the germline V gene, CDR1 is MNHEY and CDR2 is SMNVEV (reference sequence). Trimming cost V 7 bases and J 6 bases, with 16 bases left between them. CDR3 in DNA: TGTGCCAGCACTCTAAGACAGGCTCCTAATTCACCCCTCCACTTT. It translates to CASTLRQAPNSPLHF.

The V gene is TRBV29-1, the J gene TRBJ2-2; D gene uncertain. The germline gives CDR1 SQVTM, CDR2 ANQGSEA. This CDR3 region has 12 residues. The V and J ends lost 5 bases and 1 base respectively, with 5 bases between them. The CDR3 protein is CSVTVNTGELFF. CDR3 nucleotide sequence: TGCAGCGTTACAGTGAACACCGGGGAGCTGTTTTTT.

V usage is TRBV27 and J usage is TRBJ1-5; TRBD1 is a possible D gene (5 bases). Trimming cost V 2 bases and J 3 bases, with 8 bases left between them. This CDR3 spans 14 amino acids. The germline V gene encodes CDR1 MNHEY and CDR2 SMNVEV (reference sequence). CDR3 residues: CASSLRGTNQPQHF. The DNA of the CDR3 is TGTGCCAGCAGTTTACGGGGGACCAATCAGCCCCAGCATTTT.

V is TRBV11-3 and J is TRBJ2-7; 8 bases align to TRBD1. The CDR3 contains 13 residues. Trimming took 2 bases from V and 6 from J; bases not matched to a gene: 3. CDR1 is SGHNT and CDR2 is YENEEA in the germline V gene. CDR3 DNA: TGTGCCAGCAGCTTACAAGACAGGGGCGAGCAGTACTTC. As protein: CASSLQDRGEQYF.

The chain has TRBV9 and TRBJ2-1; the D gene is possibly TRBD1 (7 bases). CDR3 length: 14 residues. Trimming shortened V by 0 bases and J by 8 bases, and 12 bases separated the two germline ends. Germline CDR1 SGDLS, CDR2 YYNGEE. The CDR3 region is CASSVVGRGDEQFF. The CDR3 DNA reads TGTGCCAGCAGCGTAGTTGGCAGGGGGGATGAGCAGTTCTTC.